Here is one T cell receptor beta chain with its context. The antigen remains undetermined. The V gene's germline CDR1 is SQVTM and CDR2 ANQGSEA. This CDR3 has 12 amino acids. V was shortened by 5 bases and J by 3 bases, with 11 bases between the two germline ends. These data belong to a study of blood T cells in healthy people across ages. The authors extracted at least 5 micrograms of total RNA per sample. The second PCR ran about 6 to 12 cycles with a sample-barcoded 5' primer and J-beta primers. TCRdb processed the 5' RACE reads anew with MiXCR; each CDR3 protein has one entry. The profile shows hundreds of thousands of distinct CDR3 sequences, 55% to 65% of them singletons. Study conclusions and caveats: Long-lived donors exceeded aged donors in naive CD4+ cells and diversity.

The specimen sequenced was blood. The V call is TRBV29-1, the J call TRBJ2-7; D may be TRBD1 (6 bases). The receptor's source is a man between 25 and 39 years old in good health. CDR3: CSVLQGGYEQYF. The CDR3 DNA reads TGCAGCGTTTTACAGGGCGGCTACGAGCAGTACTTC.